The rows below give T cell receptor beta chains drawn from one sample of a study of post-analysis software for immune sequencing data. TCRdb ran MiXCR on the PCR reads and lists one entry per CDR3 protein. Of about 620,000 distinct CDR3 sequences listed, 44% are singletons. The source material was blood. The origin of the receptors is a girl aged 10 to 17 with multiple sclerosis. CDR3s include the opening cysteine and the closing phenylalanine or tryptophan. A D gene is named only where the DNA matches it firmly. The size field is filled for only some rows; it gives once, few, many or a size class.

>few|TRBD2|TRBV13|TRBJ2-5
TGTGCCAGCAGCTTACTAGCGGGGGGGATGGAGACCCAGTACTTC
CASSLLAGGMETQYF
>-|-|TRBV27|TRBJ1-2
TGTGCCAGCAGAACGGAGTATGGCTACACCTTC
CASRTEYGYTF
>-|TRBD1|TRBV12-3/TRBV12-4|TRBJ2-7
TGTGCCGGCAGTTTGGGGACAGGGCGATTTTTCGGCGAGCAGTACTTC
CAGSLGTGRFFGEQYF
>few|TRBD2|TRBV29-1|TRBJ2-1
TGCAGCGTTCCCACCGGGACTAGCGGGACCAATGAGCAGTTCTTC
CSVPTGTSGTNEQFF
>-|-|TRBV5-1|TRBJ1-1
TGCGCCAGCAGCTCCCCGGGGGACGGACGACTTGAAGCTTTCTTT
CASSSPGDGRLEAFF
>-|TRBD2|TRBV20-1|TRBJ2-6
TGCAGTGCTGCGGGAGGGGCCGGGGTACCTGGGGCCAACGTCCTGACTTTC
CSAAGGAGVPGANVLTF
>once|-|TRBV9|TRBJ2-7
TGTGCCTGCAGCGTAGCAGCAGGGACCTACGAGCAGTACTTC
CACSVAAGTYEQYF
>few|-|TRBV5-4|TRBJ2-5
TGTGCCAGCAGCTTCCTCGAGCAAGCAGAGACCCAGTACTTC
CASSFLEQAETQYF
>few|TRBD2|TRBV13|TRBJ2-1
TGTGCCAGCAGCCTCAGCGGGAGTCTCAACAATGAGCAGTTCTTC
CASSLSGSLNNEQFF
>-|TRBD1|TRBV5-1|TRBJ1-1
TGCGCCAGCAGCGTAACAGGGGGGAACACTGAAGCTTTCTTT
CASSVTGGNTEAFF
>few|TRBD1|TRBV12-3/TRBV12-4|TRBJ2-3
TGTGCCAGCAGTACACAGGGGAGAGGAGAAGATACGCAGTATTTT
CASSTQGRGEDTQYF
>-|TRBD1|TRBV5-1|TRBJ1-2
TGCGCCAGCAGCCTATCCGGGACAGGGGGAGCTAACTATGGCTACACCTTC
CASSLSGTGGANYGYTF
>-|-|TRBV29-1|TRBJ2-3
TGCAGCGCTGAAGATTGGATGGGGGGCGCCGGTGATACGCAGTATTTT
CSAEDWMGGAGDTQYF
>-|-|TRBV20-1|TRBJ2-5
TGCAGTGCTAGCGGGGGGCGTGAGACCCAGTACTTC
CSASGGRETQYF
>-|-|TRBV2|TRBJ1-2
TGTGCCAGCAGTGCTACCCCTAGGGGGACGTGCAGAAAGTATGGCTACACCTTC
CASSATPRGTCRKYGYTF
>few|TRBD2|TRBV6-6|TRBJ2-7
TGTGCCAGCAGTTACTCGAGGGCGGGGGGACCCAACGAGCAGTACTTC
CASSYSRAGGPNEQYF
>few|TRBD2|TRBV10-3|TRBJ2-1
TGTGCCATCAGTGGAGCGGGAGGGTACAATGAGCAGTTCTTC
CAISGAGGYNEQFF
>few|-|TRBV29-1|TRBJ1-2
TGCAGCGCCGCCGGGAGCTATGGCTACACCTTC
CSAAGSYGYTF
>few|-|TRBV5-1|TRBJ2-7
TGCGCCAGCAGCTTCACGGCCCCCGGCTACGAGCAGTACTTC
CASSFTAPGYEQYF
>-|TRBD2|TRBV20-1|TRBJ2-1
TGCAGTACGACCGGGACTAGCGTATCCAATGAGCAGTTCTTC
CSTTGTSVSNEQFF
>-|-|TRBV4-1|TRBJ1-2
TGCGCCAGCAGCCCACTCGGGATGGGCTATGGCTACACCTTC
CASSPLGMGYGYTF
>few|TRBD1|TRBV20-1|TRBJ1-2
TGCAGTGCTAGATCGGACAGGCCCGCTAACTATGGCTACACCTTC
CSARSDRPANYGYTF
>-|-|TRBV12-3/TRBV12-4|TRBJ2-3
TGTGCCAGCAGTCCCTGGATTAGAGCAGATACGCAGTATTTT
CASSPWIRADTQYF
>-|-|TRBV24-1|TRBJ2-7
TGTGCCACCAGCGGCCTCCCACAACCAGACGAGCAGTACTTC
CATSGLPQPDEQYF
>few|-|TRBV7-9|TRBJ1-5
TGTGCCAGCAGCCTAGGGAGTCAGCCCCAGCATTTT
CASSLGSQPQHF
>few|TRBD1|TRBV6-1|TRBJ2-4
TGTGCCAGCAGTGAGGGCGGACAGGGGGCTGACATTCAGTACTTC
CASSEGGQGADIQYF
>-|-|TRBV10-2|TRBJ1-5
TGCGCCAGCAGTGCGAAGGTATTTCAGCCCCAGCATTTT
CASSAKVFQPQHF
>few|TRBD2|TRBV7-9|TRBJ2-7
TGTGCCAGCAGCTCTTTAGCGGGAGCCCGGAACGAGCAGTACTTC
CASSSLAGARNEQYF
>once|-|TRBV4-1|TRBJ1-1
TGCGCCAGCAGCCAAGTATCACGCCACACGGGGATGGACACTGAAGCTTTCTTT
CASSQVSRHTGMDTEAFF
>-|-|TRBV9|TRBJ2-3
TGTGCCAGCAGCCCCATGTCTAGGTGGGGGGGGCTCTGGGAGGATACACAGTATTTT
CASSPMSRWGGLWEDTQYF
>few|TRBD2|TRBV7-6|TRBJ2-5
TGTGCCAGCAGCCCAAGGACTAGCGGAGAGACCCAGTACTTC
CASSPRTSGETQYF
>-|-|TRBV12-3/TRBV12-4|TRBJ2-7
TGTGCCAGCAGTTATGGGCAGGGGCGCTACGAGCAGTACTTC
CASSYGQGRYEQYF
>-|-|TRBV6-6|TRBJ1-2
TGTGCCAGCAGTAAAGGGGTAAAGGGATATGGCTACACCTTC
CASSKGVKGYGYTF
>-|-|TRBV29-1|TRBJ2-5
TGCAGCGCGGACTCAGGGAGCAATGAGCAGTACTTC
CSADSGSNEQYF
>-|TRBD1|TRBV7-9|TRBJ2-3
TGTGCCAGCAGCCCCATCCCAGGACAGGGTGTCGCAGATACGCAGTATTTT
CASSPIPGQGVADTQYF
>few|-|TRBV5-5|TRBJ1-5
TGTGCCAGCAGCTCACAGGGAAACAGCAATCAGCCCCAGCATTTT
CASSSQGNSNQPQHF
>-|-|TRBV12-3/TRBV12-4|TRBJ1-2
TGTGCCAGCAGTCCCACCTTGGGGTATGGCTACACCTTC
CASSPTLGYGYTF
>-|-|TRBV5-1|TRBJ2-5
TGCGCCAGCAGTACTAGGGCCGGGACAACCAAAGAGACCCAGTACTTC
CASSTRAGTTKETQYF
>-|TRBD1|TRBV7-9|TRBJ2-3
TGTGCCAGCAGCTTACGTGCGACAGGGGTGGGCACAGATACGCAGTATTTT
CASSLRATGVGTDTQYF
>-|TRBD2|TRBV15|TRBJ2-3
TGTGCCACCAGCAGAGATAGATGGCGGGAGGGCCAAGATACGCAGTATTTT
CATSRDRWREGQDTQYF
>few|TRBD2|TRBV5-1|TRBJ2-7
TGCGCCAGCAGCTTGGTACTAGCGGGAGGGTTGTACGAGCAGTACTTC
CASSLVLAGGLYEQYF
>-|TRBD1|TRBV20-1|TRBJ2-7
TGCAGTCCCCAGGGGGCAGGGGGCTACGAGCAGTACTTC
CSPQGAGGYEQYF
>-|-|TRBV15|TRBJ2-7
TGTGCCACCAGCAGAGATGTCGTGTCCTACGAGCAGTACTTC
CATSRDVVSYEQYF
>-|TRBD1|TRBV5-1|TRBJ2-1
TGCGCCAGCAGCTTGGCCGGGGGACAGGGGATCAATGGGCAGTTCTTC
CASSLAGGQGINGQFF
>-|-|TRBV6-6|TRBJ2-7
TGTGCCAGCAGTCCCGGACACCTGGAAGGCTACGAGCAGTACTTC
CASSPGHLEGYEQYF
>many|TRBD2|TRBV20-1|TRBJ2-7
TGCAGTGCTAGATCGGTAGCGGGAGACTACGAGCAGTACTTC
CSARSVAGDYEQYF
>-|-|TRBV29-1|TRBJ1-5
TGCAGCGTTAGAGGGAACAATCAGCCCCAGCATTTT
CSVRGNNQPQHF
>-|TRBD2|TRBV4-1|TRBJ2-3
TGCGCCAGCAGCCAAAGAACTAGCGGCACAGATACGCAGTATTTT
CASSQRTSGTDTQYF
>-|TRBD1|TRBV28|TRBJ2-7
TGTGCCAGCAGTTTATTCGGGACAGGGGAAGACGAGCAGTACTTC
CASSLFGTGEDEQYF
>few|-|TRBV9|TRBJ1-2
TGTGCCAGCAGCGGACCGACAGAAGGCTATGGCTACACCTTC
CASSGPTEGYGYTF
>-|-|TRBV5-5|TRBJ1-1
TGTGCCAGCAGCTTCCGGACAGCCATTGGCGCTGAAGCTTTCTTT
CASSFRTAIGAEAFF
>-|-|TRBV12-3/TRBV12-4|TRBJ2-7
TGTGCCAGCAGTTTTCTGCGGAACTACGAGCAGTACTTC
CASSFLRNYEQYF